The present entry profiles one T cell receptor beta chain with its context. This entry comes from a study of control samples from healthy donors and cancer patients. Clones were read by immunoSEQ multiplex PCR, and TCRdb kept only the in-frame ones, dropping some. The table records about 180,000 clones, around nine tenths of them present only once. This TCR was recovered from a young man in good health. Sequenced: blood.

This chain's CDR3 is CASSLGIGEGGNEQFF. The CDR3 DNA follows: TGTGCCAGCAGCTTAGGAATCGGGGAAGGAGGAAATGAGCAGTTCTTC. The V call is TRBV11-2, the J call TRBJ2-1, with D possibly being TRBD2 (5 bases). From germline, CDR1 is SGHAT and CDR2 FQNNGV. The CDR3 covers 16 residues. The germline V and J ends were trimmed by 1 base and 7 bases, with 17 bases remaining between them.